Listed below are T cell receptor beta chains from one sample, sequenced in a study of blood T cell repertoires in COVID-19. Generated by immunoSEQ multiplex PCR, the TCRdb table keeps only in-frame clones and is missing some. The table records around 94,000 clones, more than 85% of them present only once. Source material: peripheral blood. All receptors come from a man aged 18 to 29 with acute or convalescent COVID-19. Each CDR3 is given with its conserved first and last residue.

j_call: TRBJ2-7
v_call: TRBV30
cdr3_aa: CAWRDFTYEQYF

j_call: TRBJ1-4
v_call: TRBV4-1
cdr3_aa: CASSHPGQTTNEKLFF

j_call: TRBJ2-4
v_call: TRBV12-1
cdr3_aa: CASSSSRDSIKNIQYF

j_call: TRBJ2-7
v_call: TRBV18
cdr3_aa: CASSATTSGVSYEQYF

j_call: TRBJ1-5
v_call: TRBV28
cdr3_aa: CASSGDGQGGQPQHF

j_call: TRBJ1-2
v_call: TRBV3-1/TRBV3-2
cdr3_aa: CASSQGGGDYGYTF

j_call: TRBJ1-1
v_call: TRBV29-1
cdr3_aa: CSVGRGGHTEAFF

j_call: TRBJ1-6
v_call: TRBV7-8
cdr3_aa: CASSLTTGGGGNSPLHF

j_call: TRBJ1-4
v_call: TRBV6-5
cdr3_aa: CASSSRQIEKLFF

j_call: TRBJ1-2
v_call: TRBV5-1
cdr3_aa: CASSLAGQGRGPNYGYTF

j_call: TRBJ1-2
v_call: TRBV5-4
cdr3_aa: CASSLEQGAIGYTF

j_call: TRBJ1-4
v_call: TRBV7-6
cdr3_aa: CASSSTDQGDEKLFF

j_call: TRBJ2-1
v_call: TRBV29-1
cdr3_aa: CSVELGGGVSNEQFF

j_call: TRBJ1-1
v_call: TRBV19
cdr3_aa: CASSIDVQGSIRGYTEAFF

j_call: TRBJ1-2
v_call: TRBV7-8
cdr3_aa: CASSLTASPRGYTF

j_call: TRBJ2-3
v_call: TRBV4-1
cdr3_aa: CASSPMGGTSSSTDTQYF

j_call: TRBJ1-3
v_call: TRBV11-2
cdr3_aa: CASSLTGTVHSSGNTIYF

j_call: TRBJ2-7
v_call: TRBV6-5
cdr3_aa: CASRGGQVAGEQYF

j_call: TRBJ2-7
v_call: TRBV4-2
cdr3_aa: CASSQDWRKREQYF

j_call: TRBJ2-5
v_call: TRBV19
cdr3_aa: CASSIGPGSETQYF

j_call: TRBJ1-6
v_call: TRBV19
cdr3_aa: CASSIDYPTGLHSPLHF

j_call: TRBJ1-2
v_call: TRBV5-8
cdr3_aa: CASSSEQGFSGYTF

j_call: TRBJ2-1
v_call: TRBV19
cdr3_aa: CASSILSPGGGYNEQFF

j_call: TRBJ1-1
v_call: TRBV5-1
cdr3_aa: CASSLAGARSTEAFF

j_call: TRBJ2-7
v_call: TRBV4-1
cdr3_aa: CASSPQREEEQYF

j_call: TRBJ2-3
v_call: TRBV2
cdr3_aa: CASIITSSIHTQYF

j_call: TRBJ1-2
v_call: TRBV5-4
cdr3_aa: CASSLKGQGYGYTF

j_call: TRBJ2-5
v_call: TRBV5-1
cdr3_aa: CASSLAGTSEETQYF

j_call: TRBJ2-2
v_call: TRBV6-5
cdr3_aa: CASSLDRWAGELFF

j_call: TRBJ2-7
v_call: TRBV7-9
cdr3_aa: CASSLTGGGPYEQYF

j_call: TRBJ1-5
v_call: TRBV6-1
cdr3_aa: CASSPTGGFQPQHF

j_call: TRBJ2-1
v_call: TRBV6-4
cdr3_aa: CASSASTSGGHEQFF

j_call: TRBJ2-7
v_call: TRBV7-8
cdr3_aa: CASIKGLAGVISHEQYF

j_call: TRBJ1-2
v_call: TRBV7-8
cdr3_aa: CASSEKTASEVRYGYTF

j_call: TRBJ2-3
v_call: TRBV9
cdr3_aa: CASSVRVSGDTQYF

j_call: TRBJ1-1
v_call: TRBV6-5
cdr3_aa: CASTIGESNTEAFF

j_call: TRBJ2-3
v_call: TRBV29-1
cdr3_aa: CSPGTGGDDTDTQYF

j_call: TRBJ2-1
v_call: TRBV6-5
cdr3_aa: CASSYNRQRPRGEQFF